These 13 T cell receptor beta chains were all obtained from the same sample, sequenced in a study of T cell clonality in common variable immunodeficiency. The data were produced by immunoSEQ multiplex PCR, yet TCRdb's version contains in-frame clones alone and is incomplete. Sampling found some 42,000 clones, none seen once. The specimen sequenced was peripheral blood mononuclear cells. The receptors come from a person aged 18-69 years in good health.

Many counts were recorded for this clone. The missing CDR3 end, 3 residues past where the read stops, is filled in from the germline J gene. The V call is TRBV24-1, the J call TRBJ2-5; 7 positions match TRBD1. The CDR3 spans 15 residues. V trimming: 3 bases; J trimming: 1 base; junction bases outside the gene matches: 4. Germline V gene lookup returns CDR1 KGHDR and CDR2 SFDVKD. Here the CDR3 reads CATSDPGQIQETQYF. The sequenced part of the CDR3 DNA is TGTGCCACCAGTGATCCGGGACAGATCCAAGAGACC.

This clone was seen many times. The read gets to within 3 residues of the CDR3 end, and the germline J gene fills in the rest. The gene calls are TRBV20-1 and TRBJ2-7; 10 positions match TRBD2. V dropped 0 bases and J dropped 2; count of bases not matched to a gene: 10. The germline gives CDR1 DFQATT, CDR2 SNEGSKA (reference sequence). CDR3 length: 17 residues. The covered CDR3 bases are TGCAGTGCTAGAGATCGCCTAGCGGGAGTGGGGACCTACGAG. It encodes CSARDRLAGVGTYE. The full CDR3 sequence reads CSARDRLAGVGTYEQYF.

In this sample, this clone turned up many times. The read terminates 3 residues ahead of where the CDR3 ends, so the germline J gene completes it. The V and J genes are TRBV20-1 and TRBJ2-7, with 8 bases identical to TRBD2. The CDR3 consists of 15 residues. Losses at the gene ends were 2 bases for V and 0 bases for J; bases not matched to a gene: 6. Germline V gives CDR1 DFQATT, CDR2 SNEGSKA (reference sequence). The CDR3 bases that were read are TGCAGTGCTAGAATAGCGGGAAAAAGCTCCTACGAG. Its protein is CSARIAGKSSYE. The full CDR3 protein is CSARIAGKSSYEQYF.

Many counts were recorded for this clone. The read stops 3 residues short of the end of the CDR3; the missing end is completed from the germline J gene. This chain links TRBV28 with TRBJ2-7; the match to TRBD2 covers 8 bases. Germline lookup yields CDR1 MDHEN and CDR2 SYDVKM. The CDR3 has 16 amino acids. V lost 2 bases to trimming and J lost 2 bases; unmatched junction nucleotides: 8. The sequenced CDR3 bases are TGTGCCAGCAGTTTAGCCCACATAGCGGGGACCTACGAG. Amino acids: CASSLAHIAGTYE. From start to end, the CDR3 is CASSLAHIAGTYEQYF.

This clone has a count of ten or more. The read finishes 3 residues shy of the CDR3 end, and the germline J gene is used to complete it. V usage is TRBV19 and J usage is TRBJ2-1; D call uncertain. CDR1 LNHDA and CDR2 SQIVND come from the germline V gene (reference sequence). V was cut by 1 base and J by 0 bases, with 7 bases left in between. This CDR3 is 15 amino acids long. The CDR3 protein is CASSIGANSYNEQFF. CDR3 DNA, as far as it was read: TGTGCCAGTAGTATAGGGGCCAACTCCTACAATGAG. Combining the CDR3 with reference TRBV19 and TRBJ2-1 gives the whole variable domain DGGITQSPKYLFRKEGQNVTLSCEQNLNHDAMYWYRQDPGQGLRLIYYSQIVNDFQKGDIAEGYSVSREKKESFPLTVTSAQKNPTAFYLCASSIGANSYNEQFFGPGTRLTVL.

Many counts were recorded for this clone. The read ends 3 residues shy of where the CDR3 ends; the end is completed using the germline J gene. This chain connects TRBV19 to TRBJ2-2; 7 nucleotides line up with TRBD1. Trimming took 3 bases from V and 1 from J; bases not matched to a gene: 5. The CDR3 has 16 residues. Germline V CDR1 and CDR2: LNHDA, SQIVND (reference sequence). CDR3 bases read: TGTGCCAGTAGTATCGACAGGGATTGGAACACCGGGGAG. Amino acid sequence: CASSIDRDWNTGE. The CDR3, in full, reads CASSIDRDWNTGELFF.

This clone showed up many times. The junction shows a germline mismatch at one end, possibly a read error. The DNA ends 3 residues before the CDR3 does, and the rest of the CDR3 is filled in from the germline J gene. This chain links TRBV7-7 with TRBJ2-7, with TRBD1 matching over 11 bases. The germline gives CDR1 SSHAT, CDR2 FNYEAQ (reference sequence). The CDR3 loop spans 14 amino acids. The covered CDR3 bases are TGTGCTAGCAGCGCGGGACAGGGGGTCTACGAG. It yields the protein CASSAGQGVYE. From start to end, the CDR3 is CASSAGQGVYEQYF.

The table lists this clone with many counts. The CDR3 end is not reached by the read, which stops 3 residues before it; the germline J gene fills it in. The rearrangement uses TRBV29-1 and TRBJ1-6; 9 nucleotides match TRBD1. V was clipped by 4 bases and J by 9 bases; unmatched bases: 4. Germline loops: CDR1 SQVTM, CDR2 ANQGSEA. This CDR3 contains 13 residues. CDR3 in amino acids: CSVALDRGSPLHF. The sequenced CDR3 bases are TGCAGCGTTGCCCTGGACAGGGGTTCACCC.

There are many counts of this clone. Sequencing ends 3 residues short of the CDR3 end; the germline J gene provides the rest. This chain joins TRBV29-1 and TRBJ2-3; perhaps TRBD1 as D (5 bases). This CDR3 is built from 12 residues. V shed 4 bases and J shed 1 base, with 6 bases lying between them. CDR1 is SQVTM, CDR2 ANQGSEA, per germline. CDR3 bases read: TGCAGCGTTGTACAGGGCACAGATACG. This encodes CSVVQGTDT. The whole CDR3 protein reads CSVVQGTDTQYF.

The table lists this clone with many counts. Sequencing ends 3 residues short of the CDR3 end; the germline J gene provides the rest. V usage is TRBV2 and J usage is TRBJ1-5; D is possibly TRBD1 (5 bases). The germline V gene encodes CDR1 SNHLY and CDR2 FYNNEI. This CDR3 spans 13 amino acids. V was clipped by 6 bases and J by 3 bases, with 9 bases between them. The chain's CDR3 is CASRAGNNQPQHF. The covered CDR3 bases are TGTGCCAGCAGGGCAGGGAACAATCAGCCC.

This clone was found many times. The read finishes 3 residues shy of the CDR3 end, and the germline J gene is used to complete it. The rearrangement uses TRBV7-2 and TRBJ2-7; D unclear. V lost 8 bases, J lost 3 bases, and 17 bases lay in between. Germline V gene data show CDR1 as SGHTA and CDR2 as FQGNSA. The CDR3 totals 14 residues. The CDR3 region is CASERVVGNYEQYF. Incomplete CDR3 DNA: TGTGCCAGCGAAAGGGTAGTGGGCAACTACGAG.

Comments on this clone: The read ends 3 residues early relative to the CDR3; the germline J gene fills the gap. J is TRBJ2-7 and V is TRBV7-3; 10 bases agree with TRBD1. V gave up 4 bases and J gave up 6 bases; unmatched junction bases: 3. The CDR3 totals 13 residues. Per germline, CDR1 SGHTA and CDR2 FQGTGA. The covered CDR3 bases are TGTGCCAGCAGCTCCGGGACAGGGGTCGAG. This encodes CASSSGTGVE. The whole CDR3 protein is CASSSGTGVEQYF. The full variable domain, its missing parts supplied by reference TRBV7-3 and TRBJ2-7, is GAGVSQTPSNKVTEKGKYVELRCDPISGHTALYWYRQSLGQGPEFLIYFQGTGAADDSGLPNDRFFAVRPEGSVSTLKIQRTERGDSAVYLCASSSGTGVEQYFGPGTRLTVT.

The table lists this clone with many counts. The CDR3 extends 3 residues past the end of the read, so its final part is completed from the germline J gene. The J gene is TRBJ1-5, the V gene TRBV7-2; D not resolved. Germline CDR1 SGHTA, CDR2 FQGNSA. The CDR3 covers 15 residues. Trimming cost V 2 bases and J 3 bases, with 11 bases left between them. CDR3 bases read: TGTGCCAGCAGCTTAAAGAGCGGGGACAATCAGCCC. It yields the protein CASSLKSGDNQP. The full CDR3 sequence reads CASSLKSGDNQPQHF.